Listed below are T cell receptor beta chains from one sample, sequenced in a study of neurological immune-mediated disorders. TCRdb recomputed calls from the 5' RACE reads with MiXCR, one row per CDR3 protein. Here the sample spans under 100,000 distinct CDR3 sequences, 4.3% being singletons. The source material was PBMCs. All receptors derive from a woman in her fifties or sixties with multiple sclerosis. The CDR3 runs from the conserved cysteine through the conserved F or W. The D gene is left open where the match is weak. For some rows the clone size is stated as once, few or many, or as a class when expanded; others skip it.

clone_size j_call d_call v_call cdr3_nt cdr3_aa
many TRBJ2-7 NA TRBV5-1 TGCGCCAGCAGCTTGGCCGGCATCCCCTACGAGCAGTACTTC CASSLAGIPYEQYF
many TRBJ1-5 NA TRBV7-9 TGTGCCAGCAGCCTAACAGGGATCGGTAATCAGCCCCAGCATTTT CASSLTGIGNQPQHF
many TRBJ2-7 NA TRBV6-5 TGTGCCAGCAGTTATCCCTCCTCCTACGAGCAGTACTTC CASSYPSSYEQYF
many TRBJ2-7 NA TRBV5-1 TGCGCCAGCAGCTTGGAAGGAGTGGGGGCGTCGTACTTC CASSLEGVGASYF
many TRBJ2-1 TRBD1 TRBV7-2 TGTGCCAGCACCCTACAGGGGGCGTCGTATGAGCAGTTCTTC CASTLQGASYEQFF
many TRBJ1-6 NA TRBV20-1 TGCAGTGCGCAGACTTTCAGGCCACATAATTCACCCCTCCACTTT CSAQTFRPHNSPLHF
many TRBJ2-3 TRBD1 TRBV24-1 TGTGCCACCAGTGATTTAGGCAGGGGGCAGAGCACAGATACGCAGTATTTT CATSDLGRGQSTDTQYF
many TRBJ1-1 TRBD1 TRBV12-3/TRBV12-4 TGTGCCAGCAGTCTCTCCGGGACAGCAAACACTGAAGCTTTCTTT CASSLSGTANTEAFF
many TRBJ2-4 NA TRBV6-5 TGTGCCAGCAGTTTTCAGGCGGAAAACATTCAGTACTTC CASSFQAENIQYF
many TRBJ2-5 NA TRBV12-3/TRBV12-4 TGTGCCAGCAGTTTTAATGGGGCGAGGGAGACCCAGTACTTC CASSFNGARETQYF
many TRBJ2-7 NA TRBV4-1 TGCGCCAGCAGCCATCCCCAGGGGGGTAGTCGCCCCTACGAGCAGTACTTC CASSHPQGGSRPYEQYF
many TRBJ2-1 NA TRBV12-3/TRBV12-4 TGTGCCAGCAGTTTACGGGGTGAGCAGTTCTTC CASSLRGEQFF
NA TRBJ1-1 NA TRBV6-6 TGTGCCAGCAGCCCCCCCACCGGGCCCAGCAAAGAAGCTTTCTTT CASSPPTGPSKEAFF
many TRBJ2-3 NA TRBV5-1 TGCGCCAGCAGCTTGGCTGCCGAGGCAGATACGCAGTATTTT CASSLAAEADTQYF
many TRBJ2-2 NA TRBV28 TGTGCCAGCAGTCCCCCCGGGACGTGGGGGACCACCGGGGAGCTGTTTTTT CASSPPGTWGTTGELFF
many TRBJ1-1 NA TRBV18 TGTGCCAGCTCACCACCCGCCCCAGTGAACACTGAAGCTTTCTTT CASSPPAPVNTEAFF
many TRBJ2-5 NA TRBV13 TGTGCCAGCAAGGGGTACAGTCGACCTGCCGAGTGGACCCAGTACTTC CASKGYSRPAEWTQYF
many TRBJ2-4 TRBD1 TRBV7-9 TGTGCCAGCAGCTTAGGACAGGGTGTAGGAGCCAAAAACATTCAGTACTTC CASSLGQGVGAKNIQYF
many TRBJ2-3 NA TRBV20-1 TGCAGTGCTAGAGATTCCGGGACAGATACGCAGTATTTT CSARDSGTDTQYF
few TRBJ1-6 NA TRBV5-1 TGCGCCAGCACGGTGGCAGGGGATAATTCACCCCTCCACTTT CASTVAGDNSPLHF
many TRBJ2-3 NA TRBV7-7 TGTGCCAGCAGCTTAGGTCTAGGGGGAAGCACAGATACGCAGTATTTT CASSLGLGGSTDTQYF
many TRBJ2-7 NA TRBV20-1 TGCAGTGCTAGTCACCGGGGGTCCTCCTACGAGCAGTACTTC CSASHRGSSYEQYF
NA TRBJ2-4 TRBD2 TRBV3-1 TGTGCCAGCAGTCGGACTAGCGGGGGGGCCAAAAACATTCAGTACTTC CASSRTSGGAKNIQYF
many TRBJ2-2 NA TRBV14 TGTGCCAGCAGCCTAATGTCCGGGATCAACACCGGGGAGCTGTTTTTT CASSLMSGINTGELFF
many TRBJ1-6 TRBD1 TRBV27 TGTGCCAGCAGTCCGGGACAGGGCTATTCACCCCTCCACTTT CASSPGQGYSPLHF
many TRBJ2-5 TRBD1 TRBV2 TGTGCCAGCAGCGAGGACAGGGGGAACCAAGAGACCCAGTACTTC CASSEDRGNQETQYF
NA TRBJ2-3 NA TRBV7-6 TGTGCCAGCAGCCGGACGGGGGATAGCACAGATACGCAGTATTTT CASSRTGDSTDTQYF
many TRBJ1-1 NA TRBV3-1 TGTGCCAGCAGCCACGGTCAGTTTTACACTGAAGCTTTCTTT CASSHGQFYTEAFF
many TRBJ1-6 NA TRBV12-5 TGTGCTAGTGGTTTGGTCACCGGGACCGGGGGGCCCCTCCACTTT CASGLVTGTGGPLHF
many TRBJ1-5 TRBD1 TRBV4-1 TGCGCCAGCAGCCGCCAGCCCGACAGGGGGCTGGATCAGCCCCAGCATTTT CASSRQPDRGLDQPQHF
many TRBJ2-7 NA TRBV6-5 TGTGCCAGCGGGGGTCGGGCCACTCCCTACGAGCAGTACTTC CASGGRATPYEQYF
many TRBJ2-3 TRBD2 TRBV5-1 TGCGCCAGCAGCCCGGGCCTAGCGGGGGGGCTGCGGGCAGATACGCAGTATTTT CASSPGLAGGLRADTQYF
many TRBJ1-2 TRBD1 TRBV5-1 TGCGCCAGCAGCAAAACCCCAGGGGGCTATGATGGCTACACCTTC CASSKTPGGYDGYTF
many TRBJ2-7 NA TRBV7-9 TGTGCCAGCAGCTTTACCGCGGGACAGAGCTCCTACGAGCAGTACTTC CASSFTAGQSSYEQYF
many TRBJ2-5 NA TRBV10-3 TGTGCCATCAAGGGTGGAGTCCAAGAGACCCAGTACTTC CAIKGGVQETQYF
NA TRBJ2-1 NA TRBV25-1 TGTGCCAGCAGTTTGACGGCCAGCTCCTACAATGAGCAGTTCTTC CASSLTASSYNEQFF
many TRBJ2-1 NA TRBV6-5 TGTGCCAGCAGGCGGGACAACTCCTACAATGAGCAGTTCTTC CASRRDNSYNEQFF